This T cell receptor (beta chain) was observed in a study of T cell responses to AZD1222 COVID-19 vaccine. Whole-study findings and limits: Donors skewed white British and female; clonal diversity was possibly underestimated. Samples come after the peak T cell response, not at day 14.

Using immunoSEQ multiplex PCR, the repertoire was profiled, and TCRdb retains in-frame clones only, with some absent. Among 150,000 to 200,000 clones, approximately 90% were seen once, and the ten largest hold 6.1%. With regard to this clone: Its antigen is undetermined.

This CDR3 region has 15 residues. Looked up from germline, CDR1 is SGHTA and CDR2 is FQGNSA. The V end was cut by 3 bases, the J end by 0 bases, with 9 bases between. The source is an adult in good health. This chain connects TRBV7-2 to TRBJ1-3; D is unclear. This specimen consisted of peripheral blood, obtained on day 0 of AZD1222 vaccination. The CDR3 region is CASSFNVPSGNTIYF. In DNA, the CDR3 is TGTGCCAGCAGCTTCAACGTCCCCTCTGGAAACACCATATATTTT.